The rows below give T cell receptor beta chains drawn from one sample of a study of T-cell reconstitution after alpha-beta-depleted transplantation in children. TCRdb ran MiXCR on the PCR reads and lists one entry per CDR3 protein. The sample includes about 500,000 distinct CDR3 sequences, approximately 30% of them seen just once. This material consisted of PBMCs from the stem cell graft donor, taken from the stem cell graft. Receptors were obtained from a human donor who donated a stem cell graft to a child with aplastic anemia. Both conserved end residues are part of each CDR3. The D gene is left open where the match is weak. Some rows have no size entry. The others give once, few or many, or a class for an expanded clone.

v_call	j_call	d_call	clone_size	cdr3_aa	cdr3_nt
TRBV25-1	TRBJ2-7	NA	NA	CASSDPGSYEQYF	TGTGCCAGCAGTGATCCTGGCTCCTACGAGCAGTACTTC
TRBV6-5	TRBJ2-6	NA	NA	CASSYGLTGANVLTF	TGTGCCAGCAGTTACGGGCTCACTGGGGCCAACGTCCTGACTTTC
TRBV9	TRBJ1-2	NA	NA	CASSGTGQAGYTF	TGTGCCAGCAGCGGAACGGGACAAGCGGGCTACACCTTC
TRBV6-5	TRBJ1-2	NA	NA	CASSYSRTFYGYTF	TGTGCCAGCAGTTACTCGAGAACATTCTATGGCTACACCTTC
TRBV5-4	TRBJ2-2	NA	NA	CASSLDWSSGELFF	TGTGCCAGCAGCTTGGATTGGTCGTCCGGGGAGCTGTTTTTT
TRBV29-1	TRBJ2-1	TRBD2	NA	CSYRAGGFNEQFF	TGCAGCTACAGAGCGGGAGGGTTCAATGAGCAGTTCTTC
TRBV9	TRBJ2-1	TRBD2	NA	CASSVGGRRNEQFF	TGTGCCAGCAGCGTGGGAGGGAGGCGGAATGAGCAGTTCTTC
TRBV11-2	TRBJ2-4	NA	once	CASSPESGYGIQYF	TGTGCCAGCAGCCCAGAGAGCGGTTACGGCATTCAGTACTTC
TRBV20-1	TRBJ1-1	NA	NA	CSATWEVNTEAFF	TGCAGTGCTACCTGGGAGGTGAACACTGAAGCTTTCTTT
TRBV7-8	TRBJ1-4	NA	few	CASSLVGQRNEKLFF	TGTGCCAGCAGCTTAGTAGGGCAAAGAAATGAAAAACTGTTTTTT
TRBV27	TRBJ1-2	TRBD1	few	CASSHRQGENYGYTF	TGTGCCAGCAGTCACCGACAGGGGGAGAACTATGGCTACACCTTC
TRBV20-1	TRBJ1-4	TRBD1	NA	CSASDMTGDNEKLFF	TGCAGTGCTAGTGACATGACAGGGGATAATGAAAAACTGTTTTTT
TRBV29-1	TRBJ2-7	TRBD2	many	CSCLTGLAGAEQYF	TGCAGCTGCCTGACGGGACTAGCGGGAGCCGAGCAGTACTTC
TRBV5-1	TRBJ2-3	NA	few	CASSPGGGNTQYF	TGCGCCAGCAGCCCAGGAGGTGGAAATACGCAGTATTTT
TRBV20-1	TRBJ1-5	NA	NA	CSAGRMGQPQHF	TGCAGTGCTGGTAGGATGGGGCAGCCCCAGCATTTT
TRBV20-1	TRBJ2-7	TRBD1	NA	CSATGGAGGNYEQYF	TGCAGTGCCACGGGTGGGGCAGGGGGCAACTACGAGCAGTACTTC
TRBV4-3	TRBJ1-3	NA	NA	CASSQDLGNIPSGNTIYF	TGCGCCAGCAGCCAAGATCTAGGTAACATCCCCTCTGGAAACACCATATATTTT
TRBV12-3/TRBV12-4	TRBJ2-1	NA	many	CASSFSNEQFF	TGTGCCAGCAGTTTTAGCAATGAGCAGTTCTTC
TRBV20-1	TRBJ2-1	NA	many	CSARAGSVSYNEQFF	TGCAGTGCTAGAGCTGGTAGCGTGTCCTACAATGAGCAGTTCTTC
TRBV29-1	TRBJ1-6	TRBD1	few	CSARQGTDSPLHF	TGCAGCGCCCGACAGGGGACGGATTCACCCCTCCACTTT
TRBV30	TRBJ2-3	NA	few	CAWGPGLADTDTQYF	TGTGCCTGGGGTCCCGGGCTAGCAGACACAGATACGCAGTATTTT
TRBV4-2	TRBJ2-3	NA	NA	CASSQGNLDRAQYF	TGTGCCAGCAGCCAAGGTAACCTGGACCGGGCGCAGTATTTT
TRBV7-2	TRBJ1-1	TRBD1	few	CASSWDRELGAFF	TGTGCCAGCAGCTGGGACAGGGAGCTGGGAGCTTTCTTT
TRBV6-5	TRBJ1-5	NA	NA	CASSYGPGKEPQHF	TGTGCCAGCAGTTACGGGCCAGGGAAGGAGCCCCAGCATTTT
TRBV20-1	TRBJ1-1	NA	NA	CSAPPHPGGNTEAFF	TGCAGTGCTCCCCCACATCCCGGGGGCAACACTGAAGCTTTCTTT
TRBV10-3	TRBJ1-1	NA	NA	CAIKGAENTEAFF	TGTGCCATCAAAGGGGCGGAGAACACTGAAGCTTTCTTT
TRBV20-1	TRBJ2-7	TRBD2	NA	CSAREMGGPWFEQYF	TGCAGTGCTAGAGAAATGGGAGGGCCTTGGTTCGAGCAGTACTTC
TRBV27	TRBJ1-5	NA	NA	CASSPGPPGWRGNQPQHF	TGTGCCAGCAGCCCTGGACCCCCAGGTTGGAGAGGCAATCAGCCCCAGCATTTT
TRBV4-3	TRBJ1-5	NA	NA	CASSQEGGDQPQHF	TGCGCCAGCAGCCAAGAGGGCGGAGATCAGCCCCAGCATTTT
TRBV5-4	TRBJ1-4	TRBD1	few	CASSWTGGAGEKLFF	TGTGCCAGCAGCTGGACAGGGGGCGCGGGTGAAAAACTGTTTTTT
TRBV7-3	TRBJ2-1	NA	NA	CASSLTGGSTLYNEQFF	TGTGCCAGCAGCTTAACGGGGGGTAGCACCCTATACAATGAGCAGTTCTTC
TRBV6-1	TRBJ2-1	TRBD2	NA	CASAGPGTRGLGNEQFF	TGTGCCAGCGCGGGACCGGGGACTAGAGGTTTGGGCAATGAGCAGTTCTTC
TRBV12-3/TRBV12-4	TRBJ2-4	NA	NA	CASSLLAKGGNIQYF	TGTGCCAGCAGTCTACTGGCTAAGGGTGGTAACATTCAGTACTTC
TRBV6-1	TRBJ1-5	NA	NA	CASRSSGGGDQPQHF	TGTGCCAGCCGATCGTCTGGGGGCGGGGATCAGCCCCAGCATTTT
TRBV29-1	TRBJ2-5	NA	once	CSVDRNIQETQYF	TGCAGCGTTGACAGGAACATTCAAGAGACCCAGTACTTC
TRBV5-1	TRBJ1-1	NA	NA	CASSLVQGSGTEAFF	TGCGCCAGCAGCTTGGTTCAGGGGTCGGGCACTGAAGCTTTCTTT
TRBV5-1	TRBJ2-4	NA	NA	CASSLAGPTGGNIQYF	TGCGCCAGCAGCTTGGCGGGACCGACTGGTGGCAACATTCAGTACTTC
TRBV10-3	TRBJ1-2	TRBD1	few	CAISQRQGAGGYTF	TGTGCCATCAGCCAACGACAGGGGGCTGGGGGCTACACCTTC
TRBV10-3	TRBJ1-3	NA	NA	CAISESERNTIYF	TGTGCCATCAGTGAATCTGAGCGAAACACCATATATTTT
TRBV7-2	TRBJ1-1	NA	few	CASSSGRRNTEAFF	TGTGCCAGCAGCTCGGGACGGAGGAACACTGAAGCTTTCTTT
TRBV29-1	TRBJ2-5	TRBD1	few	CSVERGQGARETQYF	TGCAGCGTTGAACGAGGACAGGGGGCGCGAGAGACCCAGTACTTC
TRBV14	TRBJ2-7	TRBD2	NA	CASSQSYGLAGGTHEQYF	TGTGCCAGCAGCCAGTCATATGGCCTAGCGGGAGGGACCCACGAGCAGTACTTC